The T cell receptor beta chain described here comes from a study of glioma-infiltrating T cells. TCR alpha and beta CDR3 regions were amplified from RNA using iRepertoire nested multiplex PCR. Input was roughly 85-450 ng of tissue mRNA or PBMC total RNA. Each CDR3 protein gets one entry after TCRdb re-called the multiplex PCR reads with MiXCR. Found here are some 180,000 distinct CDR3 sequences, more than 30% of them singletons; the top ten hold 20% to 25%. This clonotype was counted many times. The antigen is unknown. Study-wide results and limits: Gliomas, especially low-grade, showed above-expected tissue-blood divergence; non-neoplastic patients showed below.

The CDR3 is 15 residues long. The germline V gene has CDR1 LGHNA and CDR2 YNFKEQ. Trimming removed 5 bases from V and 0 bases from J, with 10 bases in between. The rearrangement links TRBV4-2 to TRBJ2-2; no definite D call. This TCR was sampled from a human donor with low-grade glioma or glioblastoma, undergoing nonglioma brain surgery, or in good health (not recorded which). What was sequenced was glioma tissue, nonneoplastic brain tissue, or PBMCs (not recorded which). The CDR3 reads CASSGVGTNTGELFF. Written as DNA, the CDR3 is TGTGCCAGCAGCGGAGTGGGCACGAACACCGGGGAGCTGTTTTTT.